This is a list of T cell receptor beta chains from one sample in a study of T cells after yellow fever vaccination. TCRdb reprocessed the 5' RACE reads with MiXCR, giving one entry per CDR3 protein. Of over 200,000 distinct CDR3 sequences in the sample, 6% to 8% were seen once. The sequencing here drew on CD4+ T cells sorted from PBMCs, taken on the day of the yellow fever booster vaccination. The receptors derive from a man aged 25 to 40 who received the YFV17D yellow fever vaccine. CDR3s include the opening cysteine and the closing phenylalanine or tryptophan. D genes are given only for firm matches. Where a row states a size, it is once, few, many or the class of an expanded clone; other rows omit it.

d_gene	v_gene	abundance	j_gene	CDR3nt	CDR3aa
-	TRBV18	many	TRBJ2-7	TGTGCCAGCTCACCATATAGGGACTCCTACGAGCAGTACTTC	CASSPYRDSYEQYF
TRBD1	TRBV12-3/TRBV12-4	few	TRBJ2-2	TGTGCCAGCAGAGGACAGGGTGCGAACACCGGGGAGCTGTTTTTT	CASRGQGANTGELFF
-	TRBV20-1	few	TRBJ2-3	TGCAGTGCTAGAGACCCCCCGGGGGATACGCAGTATTTT	CSARDPPGDTQYF
-	TRBV29-1	few	TRBJ2-5	TGCAGCGCAGCGGGACAGTTTGAGACCCAGTACTTC	CSAAGQFETQYF
-	TRBV27	few	TRBJ2-1	TGTGCCAGCAGACTAGACTTTTACAATGAGCAGTTCTTC	CASRLDFYNEQFF
-	TRBV20-1	-	TRBJ2-7	TGCAGTGCTAAAGAGGGGCAGCGCGAGCAGTACTTC	CSAKEGQREQYF
-	TRBV5-1	-	TRBJ2-3	TGCGCCAGCAGCTTGGAAGGGACCGAAGGAGATACGCAGTATTTT	CASSLEGTEGDTQYF
-	TRBV5-4	-	TRBJ2-6	TGTGCCAGCACCTTTGGGGGGTCCTACTCTGGGGCCAACGTCCTGACTTTC	CASTFGGSYSGANVLTF
-	TRBV4-3	-	TRBJ1-2	TGCGCCAGCAGCCAAGAAGGTTTCCAAGGCTACACCTTC	CASSQEGFQGYTF
TRBD2	TRBV5-1	many	TRBJ2-1	TGCGCCAGCAGCCGGACTAGCGGGAGGCCCTCGGGGAATGAGCAGTTCTTC	CASSRTSGRPSGNEQFF
TRBD2	TRBV7-3	many	TRBJ2-1	TGTGCCAGCAGCCTCCTAGCGGGAGCAGGGGGTGAGCAGTTCTTC	CASSLLAGAGGEQFF
TRBD2	TRBV7-2	-	TRBJ2-3	TGTGCCAGCAGCTCAAAGGTCGGGGGGACGACAGATACGCAGTATTTT	CASSSKVGGTTDTQYF
-	TRBV30	many	TRBJ2-7	TGTGCCTGGAGTGTGGGACTTCGGTACGAGCAGTACTTC	CAWSVGLRYEQYF
-	TRBV28	many	TRBJ2-7	TGTGCCAGCAGCCTAACGACGAACTACGAGCAGTACTTC	CASSLTTNYEQYF
TRBD2	TRBV20-1	few	TRBJ2-1	TGCAGTGCTAGAGATTCGACTAGCGGTTACAATGAGCAGTTCTTC	CSARDSTSGYNEQFF
-	TRBV20-1	few	TRBJ2-2	TGCAGTGCTAGAGTTCCCCAAAAGAACACCGGGGAGCTGTTTTTT	CSARVPQKNTGELFF
-	TRBV15	-	TRBJ2-1	TGTGCCACCAGCACACGGCCGTCCTCCTGGGAGCAGTTCTTC	CATSTRPSSWEQFF
-	TRBV2	many	TRBJ2-2	TGTGCCAGCAGTGTAGGGCGGAACACCGGGGAGCTGTTTTTT	CASSVGRNTGELFF
-	TRBV18	-	TRBJ2-7	TGTGCCAGCTCACCACGGAGGACAGATTACGAGCAGTACTTC	CASSPRRTDYEQYF
-	TRBV20-1	-	TRBJ2-7	TGCAGTGCTAGAGATCCCCGGACAAACAAATACAAGCAGTACTTC	CSARDPRTNKYKQYF
-	TRBV20-1	-	TRBJ2-7	TGCAGTGCGCCAAAAACGCCTAGCGTTGGCTACGAGCAGTACTTC	CSAPKTPSVGYEQYF
TRBD1	TRBV18	few	TRBJ2-7	TGTGCCAGCTCTCGCCGGGACAGATTCTCCTACGAGCAGTACTTC	CASSRRDRFSYEQYF
-	TRBV7-2	few	TRBJ2-7	TGTGCCAGCAGCGACCACACGGGACTGCCCTACGAGCAGTACTTC	CASSDHTGLPYEQYF
TRBD2	TRBV6-5	many	TRBJ2-7	TGTGCCAGCACCGCCACCGGGACTAGCGGGGGCCAGTACTTC	CASTATGTSGGQYF
-	TRBV6-1	-	TRBJ2-7	TGTGCCAGCAGGGGATTTCACTACGAGCAGTACTTC	CASRGFHYEQYF
-	TRBV7-3	few	TRBJ1-1	TGTGCCAGCAGCTTCGGAGGGGGTGAAGCTTTCTTT	CASSFGGGEAFF
-	TRBV20-1	many	TRBJ2-7	TGCAGTGCACCCGAGGGGTATGGCGAGCAGTACTTC	CSAPEGYGEQYF
TRBD2	TRBV5-1	few	TRBJ2-2	TGCGCCAGCTATCTAGCGGCGAACACCGGGGAGCTGTTTTTT	CASYLAANTGELFF
TRBD1	TRBV5-1	-	TRBJ2-2	TGCGCCAGCAGCATAACGACAGGGGCAAACACCGGGGAGCTGTTTTTT	CASSITTGANTGELFF
-	TRBV20-1	-	TRBJ2-1	TGCAGTGCTAGAGTCCAAGCCTACAATGAGCAGTTCTTC	CSARVQAYNEQFF
TRBD1	TRBV10-3	few	TRBJ1-6	TGTGCCATCAGTGAGTCGGCCGGGACAGGGGGTAATTCACCCCTCCACTTT	CAISESAGTGGNSPLHF
-	TRBV5-4	few	TRBJ2-7	TGTGCCAGCAGCTTGGATCTGGGCGCCTACGAGCAGTACTTC	CASSLDLGAYEQYF
-	TRBV5-1	-	TRBJ1-3	TGCGCCAGCAGCTTCGGGGACGGCGGAAACACCATATATTTT	CASSFGDGGNTIYF
-	TRBV21-1	many	TRBJ2-7	TGTGCCAGCGGGAGATACGAGCAGTACTTC	CASGRYEQYF
TRBD1	TRBV6-5	-	TRBJ1-1	TGTGCCAGCAGGACAGGGGGCACTGAAGCTTTCTTT	CASRTGGTEAFF
-	TRBV29-1	many	TRBJ1-1	TGCAGCGCCGAAAGGGTGATCGGCACTGAAGCTTTCTTT	CSAERVIGTEAFF
TRBD1	TRBV5-6	few	TRBJ2-2	TGTGCCAGCAGCTGGGGGACAGCCACCGGGGAGCTGTTTTTT	CASSWGTATGELFF
-	TRBV11-2	many	TRBJ2-4	TGTGCCAGCAACTCTCAATCAGCCAAAAACATTCAGTACTTC	CASNSQSAKNIQYF
-	TRBV12-3/TRBV12-4	many	TRBJ2-5	TGTGCCAGCAGTTATGACAGGGACTACGGGACCCAGTACTTC	CASSYDRDYGTQYF
-	TRBV5-6	-	TRBJ1-1	TGTGCCAGCAGCTTTAGAGGCATAAACACTGAAGCTTTCTTT	CASSFRGINTEAFF
TRBD1	TRBV5-1	-	TRBJ2-5	TGCGCCAGCAGCTTGGTGAGGGACAGCTATCAAGAGACCCAGTACTTC	CASSLVRDSYQETQYF
-	TRBV29-1	many	TRBJ2-7	TGCAGCGTTGCGTCGGGATATTACGAGCAGTACTTC	CSVASGYYEQYF
-	TRBV5-1	few	TRBJ2-1	TGCGCCAGCAGCTTGGCCGTGGGGACTGGAAATGAGCAGTTCTTC	CASSLAVGTGNEQFF
TRBD1	TRBV7-3	-	TRBJ2-5	TGTGCCAGCAGCTTAACAGGGACAGGGGTAGAGACCCAGTACTTC	CASSLTGTGVETQYF
-	TRBV7-3	many	TRBJ2-6	TGTGCCAGCAGTCGAGGGGCACCTGGGGCCAACGTCCTGACTTTC	CASSRGAPGANVLTF
TRBD2	TRBV7-2	-	TRBJ2-1	TGTGCCAGCAGCCATAGCGGGAGCTCCTACAATGAGCAGTTCTTC	CASSHSGSSYNEQFF
-	TRBV18	few	TRBJ2-7	TGTGCCAGCTCACCACTCACGGGGGGCTTTCACGAGCAGTACTTC	CASSPLTGGFHEQYF
-	TRBV28	few	TRBJ2-1	TGTGCCAGCAGTCCAACTAGGATGCGTCAAAAAGTGGATGAGCAGTTCTTC	CASSPTRMRQKVDEQFF